This T cell receptor (beta chain) stems from a study of T cells in narcolepsy. Study in general: Healthy controls were enrolled alongside patients with narcolepsy type 1 or type 2. Study results and limitations: Healthy controls reportedly lacked the autoreactive clonotypes serially found in patients' blood. In some patient and control memory CD4+ samples, autoreactive clones were absent. Comparing one patient's CSF and blood CD4+ clonotypes highlighted HCRT- and TRIB2-specific autoreactive clonotypes.

In the case of this clone: The target antigen is unknown.

Data came from immunoSEQ multiplex PCR; TCRdb stores just in-frame clones and leaves some out. The top ten hold roughly 1.2% of the sample, which has fewer than 35,000 clones, about four fifths seen once. The sample consisted of CD45RA- memory CD4+ T cells from PBMCs. This TCR was sampled from a human donor with narcolepsy.

CDR3 sequence reads: CASSSGTGSSPKTF. DNA for the CDR3: TGTGCCAGCAGCTCCGGGACAGGGTCTTCCCCAAAGACTTTC. This chain links TRBV7-2 with TRBJ2-6; 9 positions match TRBD1. CDR1 and CDR2 from the germline V gene are SGHTA and FQGNSA. This CDR3 spans 14 amino acids. V gave up 4 bases and J gave up 18 bases; unmatched junction bases: 13.